The present T cell receptor (beta chain) was sequenced within a study of blood T cell repertoires in COVID-19. Sequenced by immunoSEQ multiplex PCR; TCRdb stores in-frame clones only, minus some. The table includes over 200,000 clones, approximately 80% detected once. Only one count was recorded for this clone. The clonotype was recovered from a man aged 40-55 years who had recovered from COVID-19. The source material was peripheral blood.

The CDR3 spells CASSPGTGGFSGNTIYF. The CDR3 nucleotides read TGTGCCAGCAGCCCCGGGACAGGGGGTTTTTCTGGAAACACCATATATTTT. The chain employs TRBV27 and TRBJ1-3, with TRBD1 identical over 11 bases. CDR3 length equals 17 residues. The trim removed 6 bases at V and 1 base at J, leaving 8 bases unmatched. Germline V gives CDR1 MNHEY, CDR2 SMNVEV (reference sequence).